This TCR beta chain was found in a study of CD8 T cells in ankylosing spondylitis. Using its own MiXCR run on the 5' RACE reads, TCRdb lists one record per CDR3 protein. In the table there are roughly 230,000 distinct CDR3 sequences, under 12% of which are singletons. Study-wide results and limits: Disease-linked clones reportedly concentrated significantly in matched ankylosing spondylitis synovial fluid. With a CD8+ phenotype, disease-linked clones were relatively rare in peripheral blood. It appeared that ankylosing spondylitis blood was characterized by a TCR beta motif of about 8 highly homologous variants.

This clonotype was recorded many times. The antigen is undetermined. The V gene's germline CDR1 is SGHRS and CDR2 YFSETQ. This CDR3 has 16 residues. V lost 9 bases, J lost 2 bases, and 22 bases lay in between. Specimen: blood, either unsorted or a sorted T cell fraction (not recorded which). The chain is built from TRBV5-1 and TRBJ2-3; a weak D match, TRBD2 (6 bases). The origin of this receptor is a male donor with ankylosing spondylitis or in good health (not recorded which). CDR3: CATRPGVAAFTDTQYF. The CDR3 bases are TGCGCCACTCGCCCTGGGGTAGCGGCCTTCACAGATACGCAGTATTTT.